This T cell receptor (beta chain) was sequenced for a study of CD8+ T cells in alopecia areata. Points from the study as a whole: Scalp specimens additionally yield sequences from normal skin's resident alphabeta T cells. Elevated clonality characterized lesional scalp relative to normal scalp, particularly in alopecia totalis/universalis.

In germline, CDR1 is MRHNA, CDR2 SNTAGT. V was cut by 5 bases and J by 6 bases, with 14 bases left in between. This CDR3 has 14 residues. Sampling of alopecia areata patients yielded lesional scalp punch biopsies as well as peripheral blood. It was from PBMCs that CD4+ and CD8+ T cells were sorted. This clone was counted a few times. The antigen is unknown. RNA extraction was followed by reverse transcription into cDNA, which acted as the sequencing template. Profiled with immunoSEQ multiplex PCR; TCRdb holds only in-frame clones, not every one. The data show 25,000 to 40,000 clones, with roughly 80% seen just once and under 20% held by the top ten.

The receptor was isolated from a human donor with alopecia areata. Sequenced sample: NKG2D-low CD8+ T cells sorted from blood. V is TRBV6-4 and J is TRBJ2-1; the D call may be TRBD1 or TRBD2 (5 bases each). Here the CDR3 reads CASSLKGGGNEQFF. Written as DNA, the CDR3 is TGTGCCAGCAGTTTGAAGGGTGGGGGCAATGAGCAGTTCTTC.